The next 10 T cell receptor beta chains were all read from a single sample in a study of T-cell memory formation after mild COVID-19 (dated by TCRdb to 2020 to 2022). Library prep was done by 5' RACE. Sequencing took place on an Illumina NovaSeq 6000. Starting from the raw public reads, TCRdb applied fastp trimming at Q25, assembled clones with MiXCR and retained in-frame beta chains. CDR3 protein duplicates are merged, each entry listing the most common genes and DNA. The sample has about 250,000 distinct CDR3 sequences on record, about a sixth of them singletons. The leading ten clones occupy 20% to 25% of the sample. Sequenced input: PBMCs or a T cell subset sorted from them (not recorded which). The receptors shown here come from a man in his late teens or twenties who had mild COVID-19 (a few samples of this study predate the infection). The sample titles of this study are shuffled in the database, so cell type and time point are left out; the donor was told from shared clones.

On this clonotype itself: The germline gene is not matched at one end of the junction; a read error may be the cause. The CDR3 DNA is TGCGCCAGCAGCTTGGTTGGGAATGAGCAGTTATTC. Encoded protein: CASSLVGNEQLF. This sequence joins TRBV5-1 and TRBJ2-1; D is unresolved. Per germline, CDR1 SGHRS and CDR2 YFSETQ. This CDR3 spans 12 amino acids.

This clonotype was observed a few times. This CDR3 is missing its conserved last phenylalanine or tryptophan, likely due to a read error. The DNA is omitted, as the CDR3 cannot be located on it reliably, and the CDR3 follows TCRdb's listing. The chain links TRBV6-6 to TRBJ2-7; the D call TRBD1 from the table was never checked on the DNA. The CDR3 is 13 residues long, counting both termini. Per germline, CDR1 MNHNY and CDR2 SVGAGI (reference sequence). The CDR3 loop is CASSYSSSGPKSY.

This chain uses TRBV5-6 with TRBJ1-2; D may be TRBD1 (5 bases). This CDR3 is built from 14 residues. The V gene lost 5 bases and the J gene lost 6 bases, with 17 bases spanning the gap. The germline V gene has CDR1 SGHDT and CDR2 YYEEEE. The CDR3 bases are TGTGCCAGCAGAGAGATAGGGGTCGAACATGGCTACACCTTC. Amino acid sequence: CASREIGVEHGYTF.

This clonotype showed up just a few times. The chain joins TRBV6-5 to TRBJ2-1; 8 bases match TRBD2. Trimming cost V 5 bases and J 4 bases; bases outside gene matches: 7. Germline values: CDR1 MNHEY, CDR2 SVGAGI. This CDR3 contains 15 residues. The chain's CDR3 is CASSRTSGPYNEQFF. In DNA, the CDR3 is TGTGCCAGCAGTCGCACTAGCGGCCCGTACAATGAGCAGTTCTTC.

V gene TRBV5-5 combines with J gene TRBJ1-1, with TRBD1 as a possible D gene (6 bases). The V end lost 7 bases, the J end lost 10 bases, and 14 bases lay between the germline ends. Germline assignment: CDR1 SGHKS and CDR2 YYEKEE (reference sequence). This CDR3 has 11 amino acids. CDR3 protein: CASGQDRAAFF. In nucleotides, the CDR3 is TGTGCCAGCGGTCAGGACAGAGCAGCTTTCTTT.

This clonotype has a count of ten or more. The rearrangement links TRBV12-3 or TRBV12-4 to TRBJ2-5; possibly TRBD1 or TRBD2 for D (5 bases each). V was pared by 2 bases and J by 0 bases, with 10 bases between. The CDR3 spans 15 residues. The CDR3 bases are TGTGCCAGCAGTTTAAGTGGGACGGACCAAGAGACCCAGTACTTC. Protein: CASSLSGTDQETQYF.

The rearrangement links TRBV7-8 to TRBJ2-7, with TRBD2 identical over 10 bases. Per the germline V gene, CDR1 is SGHVS and CDR2 is FQNEAQ. The CDR3 sequence is 15 residues long. The DNA for the CDR3 is TGTGACAGCAGCCTCCTCAGCGGGGGGGCCCGCGAGCAGTACGTC. Protein product: CDSSLLSGGAREQYV.

This clonotype showed up just a few times. In DNA form, the CDR3 reads TGTGCCAGCAGCGTCACCGGGTCGTCCTACGAGCAGTACGTC. Translating it yields CASSVTGSSYEQYV. V and J are TRBV5-5 and TRBJ2-7; D is ambiguous. Trimming removed 4 bases from V and 1 base from J, with 12 bases in between. Germline V gene sequence: CDR1 SGHKS, CDR2 YYEKEE (reference sequence). There are 14 residues in the CDR3.

The V call is TRBV9, the J call TRBJ2-1; D is unclear. Germline assignment: CDR1 SGDLS and CDR2 YYNGEE. The length of the CDR3 is 14 residues. The ends were cut back, 4 bases at V and 7 bases at J, with 15 bases in the middle. CDR3 protein: CASSPANEQNEQFF. In nucleotides, the CDR3 is TGTGCCAGCAGCCCGGCTAACGAGCAAAATGAGCAGTTCTTC.

A few counts support this clonotype. The chain has TRBV7-3 and TRBJ1-4; D perhaps matches TRBD1 (6 bases). Trimming pared 2 bases from V and 7 bases from J, leaving 20 bases between. Germline V CDR1 and CDR2: SGHTA, FQGTGA. The CDR3 has 17 residues. The CDR3 sequence is CASSLPPPDSLSEKLFF. CDR3 coding DNA: TGTGCCAGCAGCTTACCCCCCCCGGACAGTTTGAGTGAAAAACTGTTTTTT.